The 5 T cell receptor beta chains below were found in one sample sequenced in a study of PD-1 blockade in mismatch repair-deficient tumors. Produced via immunoSEQ multiplex PCR; TCRdb's table is partial and in-frame only. Of 38,000 or so clones in the sample, more than 75% were seen once. The input for sequencing was peripheral blood, taken 75 to 85 weeks after starting pembrolizumab. All receptors derive from an adult with mismatch repair-deficient cancer.

The CDR3 region is CASSAGLAERETQYF. The DNA for the CDR3 is TGTGCCAGCAGCGCGGGACTAGCGGAGCGTGAGACCCAGTACTTC. The J gene is TRBJ2-5, the V gene TRBV5-8; TRBD2 matches at 11 bases. This CDR3 region has 15 residues. The J segment lost 5 bases and the V segment lost 4 bases, leaving 7 bases of the junction unmatched. Germline loops: CDR1 SGHTS, CDR2 YDEGEE. Together with reference TRBV5-8 and TRBJ2-5, the CDR3 gives the full variable domain: EAGVTQSPTHLIKTRGQQATLRCSPISGHTSVYWYQQALGLGLQFLLWYDEGEERNRGNFPPRFSGRQFPNYSSELNVNALELEDSALYLCASSAGLAERETQYFGPGTRLLVL.

The chain is built from TRBV27 and TRBJ2-7; TRBD2 might be the D (5 bases). CDR3 length equals 15 residues. Germline-derived CDR1 and CDR2 are MNHEY and SMNVEV (reference sequence). The ends were cut back, 2 bases at V and 3 bases at J, with 14 bases in the middle. CDR3 nucleotide sequence: TGTGCCAGCAGTTTAAGCGGAGGATTTCGCTACGAGCAGTACTTC. Its translation: CASSLSGGFRYEQYF.

The rearrangement uses TRBV12-5 and TRBJ2-5; 7 bases are shared with TRBD2. The end of the DNA fits TRBJ2-7 better, so the J call may be wrong. The CDR3 has 19 amino acids. Germline-derived CDR1 and CDR2 are LGHNT and FRNRAP. The CDR3 loop reads CASGLVPGLGGGISYEQYF. CDR3 in DNA: TGTGCTAGTGGTTTGGTACCAGGACTAGGAGGAGGAATCTCCTACGAGCAGTACTTC.

The genes are TRBV13 and TRBJ2-6, with TRBD2 matching 7 bases. Germline trimming cut 6 bases from V and 1 base from J; bases unmatched to any gene: 9. The V gene's germline CDR1 is PRHDT and CDR2 FYEKMQ (reference sequence). The CDR3 is 17 residues long. The CDR3 spells CASRYGLGLSGANVLTF. The CDR3 DNA reads as TGTGCCAGCAGATACGGACTAGGTCTGTCTGGGGCCAACGTCCTGACTTTC.

The CDR3 loop is CASSPSRRQGYRNYGYTF. The CDR3 DNA reads as TGTGCCAGCAGCCCCAGTAGGCGACAGGGGTACCGGAACTATGGCTACACCTTC. This chain uses TRBV7-8 with TRBJ1-2, with 8 bases aligning to TRBD1. Germline-derived CDR1 and CDR2 are SGHVS and FQNEAQ. Unmatched junction bases numbered 16, after V lost 5 bases and J lost 2 bases. CDR3 length: 18 residues.